This T cell receptor beta chain was identified in a study of monozygotic twins with inflammatory bowel disease. Germline loops: CDR1 SGHRS, CDR2 YFSETQ. The CDR3 has 14 amino acids. Collection of a roughly 2.7 ml blood sample took place per donor. TCRdb re-called the 5' RACE reads; one entry per CDR3 protein, DNA not given. The table for this sample gives about 150,000 distinct CDR3 sequences. The sample consisted of blood. The rearrangement joins TRBV5-1 to TRBJ2-1; TCRdb's D gene call, TRBD2, goes unchecked for lack of DNA. The TCR sequence derives from a human donor with ulcerative colitis or Crohn's disease, or a healthy co-twin of an affected twin (not recorded which). The CDR3 protein is CAKTSGLRDNEQFF. Complete variable domain (other parts from reference TRBV5-1 and TRBJ2-1): KAGVTQTPRYLIKTRGQQVTLSCSPISGHRSVSWYQQTPGQGLQFLFEYFSETQRNKGNFPGRFSGRQFSNSRSEMNVSTLELGDSALYLCAKTSGLRDNEQFFGPGTRLTVL.